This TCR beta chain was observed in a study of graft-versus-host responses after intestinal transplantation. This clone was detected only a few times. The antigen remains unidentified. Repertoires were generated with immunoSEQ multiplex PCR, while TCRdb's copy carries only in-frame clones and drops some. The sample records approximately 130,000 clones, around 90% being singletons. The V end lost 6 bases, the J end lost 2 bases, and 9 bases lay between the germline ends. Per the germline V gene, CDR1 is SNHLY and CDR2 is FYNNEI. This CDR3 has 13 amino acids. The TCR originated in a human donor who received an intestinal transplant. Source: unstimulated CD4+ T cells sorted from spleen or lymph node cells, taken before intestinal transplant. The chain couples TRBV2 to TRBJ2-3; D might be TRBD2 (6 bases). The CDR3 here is CASSGTPTDTQYF. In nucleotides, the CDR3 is TGTGCCAGCAGCGGGACTCCCACAGATACGCAGTATTTT. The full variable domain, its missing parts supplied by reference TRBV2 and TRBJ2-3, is EPEVTQTPSHQVTQMGQEVILRCVPISNHLYFYWYRQILGQKVEFLVSFYNNEISEKSEIFDDQFSVERPDGSNFTLKIRSTKLEDSAMYFCASSGTPTDTQYFGPGTRLTVL.